This T cell receptor beta chain was observed in a study of CD8 T cells in ankylosing spondylitis. Study-level results: In ankylosing spondylitis blood, a motif of about eight highly homologous TCR beta variants appeared characteristic. Matched ankylosing spondylitis synovial fluid reportedly contained a significantly enriched population of disease-linked clones.

In this sample, this clonotype turned up many times. What it recognizes is unknown. Via MiXCR, TCRdb re-called the 5' RACE reads, giving one row per CDR3 protein. The repertoire holds approximately 250,000 distinct CDR3 sequences, 7% to 10% seen once, with around 5.1% in the top ten. The clonotype originates from a female donor with ankylosing spondylitis or in good health (not recorded which). Sample: blood, either unsorted or a sorted T cell fraction (not recorded which).

The CDR3 region has the DNA TGCAGTGCTAGAGCTCCGGGACGGTACAAAAACATTCAGTACTTC. Its protein is CSARAPGRYKNIQYF. The chain recombines TRBV20-1 with TRBJ2-4; D might be TRBD1 or TRBD2, each matching 5 bases. This CDR3 is 15 amino acids long. CDR1 and CDR2 (germline): DFQATT, SNEGSKA (reference sequence). Trimming removed 1 base at V and 3 bases at J, with 13 bases between.